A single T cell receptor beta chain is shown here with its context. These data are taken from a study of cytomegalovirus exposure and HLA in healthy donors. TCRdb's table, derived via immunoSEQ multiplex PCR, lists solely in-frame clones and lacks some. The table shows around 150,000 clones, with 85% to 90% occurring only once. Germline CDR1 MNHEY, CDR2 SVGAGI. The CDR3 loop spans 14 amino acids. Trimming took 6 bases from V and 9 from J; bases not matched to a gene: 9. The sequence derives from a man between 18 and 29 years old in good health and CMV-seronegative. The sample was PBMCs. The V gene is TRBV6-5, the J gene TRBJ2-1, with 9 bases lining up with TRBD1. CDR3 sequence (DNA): TGTGCCAGCAGGGACGGACAGGGGTCTCGTGAGCAGTTCTTC. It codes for CASRDGQGSREQFF.